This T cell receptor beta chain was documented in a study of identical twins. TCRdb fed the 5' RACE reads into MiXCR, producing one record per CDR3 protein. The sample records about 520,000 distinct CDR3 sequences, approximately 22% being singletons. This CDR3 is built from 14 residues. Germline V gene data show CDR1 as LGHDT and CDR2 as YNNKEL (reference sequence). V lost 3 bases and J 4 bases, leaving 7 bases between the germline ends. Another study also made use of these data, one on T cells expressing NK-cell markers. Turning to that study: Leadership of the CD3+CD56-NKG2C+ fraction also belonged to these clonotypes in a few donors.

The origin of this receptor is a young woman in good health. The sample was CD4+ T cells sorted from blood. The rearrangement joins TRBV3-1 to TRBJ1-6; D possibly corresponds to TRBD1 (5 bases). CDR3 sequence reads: CASSQQGYNSPLHF. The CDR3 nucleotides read TGTGCCAGCAGCCAGCAGGGTTATAATTCACCCCTCCACTTT.